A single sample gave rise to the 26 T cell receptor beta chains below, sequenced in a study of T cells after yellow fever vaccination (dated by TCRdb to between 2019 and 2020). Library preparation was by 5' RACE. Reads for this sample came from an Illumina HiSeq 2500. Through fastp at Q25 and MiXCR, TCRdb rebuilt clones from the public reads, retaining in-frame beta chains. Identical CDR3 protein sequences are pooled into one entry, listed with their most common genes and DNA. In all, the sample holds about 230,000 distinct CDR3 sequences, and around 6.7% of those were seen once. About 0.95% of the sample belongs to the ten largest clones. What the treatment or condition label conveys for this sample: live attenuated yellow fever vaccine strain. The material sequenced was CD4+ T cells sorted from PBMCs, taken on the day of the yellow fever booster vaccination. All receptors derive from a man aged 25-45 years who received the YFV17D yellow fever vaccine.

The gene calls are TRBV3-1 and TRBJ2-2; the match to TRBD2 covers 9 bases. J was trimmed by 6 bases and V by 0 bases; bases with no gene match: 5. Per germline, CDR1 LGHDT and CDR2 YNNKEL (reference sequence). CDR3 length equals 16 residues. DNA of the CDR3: TGTGCCAGCAGCCAAGATGGAGCTAGCGGGGCCGGGGAGCTGTTTTTT. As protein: CASSQDGASGAGELFF.

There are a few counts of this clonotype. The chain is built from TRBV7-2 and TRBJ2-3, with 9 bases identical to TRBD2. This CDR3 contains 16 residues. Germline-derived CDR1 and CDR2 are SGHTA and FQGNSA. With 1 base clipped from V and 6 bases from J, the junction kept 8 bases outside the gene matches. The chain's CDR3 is CASSLGAGGSMDTQYF. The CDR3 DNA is TGTGCCAGCAGCTTAGGCGCGGGAGGGTCCATGGATACGCAGTATTTT.

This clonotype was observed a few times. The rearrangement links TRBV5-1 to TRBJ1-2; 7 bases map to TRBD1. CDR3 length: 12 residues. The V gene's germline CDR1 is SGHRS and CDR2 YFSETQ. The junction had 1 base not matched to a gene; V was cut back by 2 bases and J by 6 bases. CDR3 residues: CASSFQGDGYTF. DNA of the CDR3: TGCGCCAGCAGCTTCCAGGGGGATGGCTACACCTTC.

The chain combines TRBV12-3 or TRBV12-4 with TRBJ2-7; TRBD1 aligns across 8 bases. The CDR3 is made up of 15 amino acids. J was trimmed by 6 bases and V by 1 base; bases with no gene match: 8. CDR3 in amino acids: CASSLGDRGWAEQYF. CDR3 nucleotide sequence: TGTGCCAGCAGTTTAGGCGACAGGGGATGGGCCGAGCAGTACTTC.

CDR3 in amino acids: CASCRNNLAVKTGELFF. The CDR3 DNA reads as TGTGCCAGCTGCCGAAACAACCTAGCGGTAAAGACCGGGGAGCTGTTTTTT. The chain employs TRBV7-2 and TRBJ2-2; 7 nucleotides agree with TRBD2. The germline CDR1 and CDR2 sequences are SGHTA and FQGNSA. This CDR3 comprises 17 residues. V lost 8 bases, J lost 5 bases, and 17 bases stayed unmatched. The full variable domain, rest sourced from reference TRBV7-2 and TRBJ2-2, is GAGVSQSPSNKVTEKGKDVELRCDPISGHTALYWYRQSLGQGLEFLIYFQGNSAPDKSGLPSDRFSAERTGGSVSTLTIQRTQQEDSAVYLCASCRNNLAVKTGELFFGEGSRLTVL.

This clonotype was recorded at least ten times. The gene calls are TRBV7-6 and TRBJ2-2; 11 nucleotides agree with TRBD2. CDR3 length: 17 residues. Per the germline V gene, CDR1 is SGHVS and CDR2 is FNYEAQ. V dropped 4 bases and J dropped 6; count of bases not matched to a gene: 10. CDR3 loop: CASSSSSLAGGAGELFF. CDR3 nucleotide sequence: TGTGCCAGCAGCTCGAGTTCGCTAGCGGGAGGCGCCGGGGAGCTGTTTTTT.

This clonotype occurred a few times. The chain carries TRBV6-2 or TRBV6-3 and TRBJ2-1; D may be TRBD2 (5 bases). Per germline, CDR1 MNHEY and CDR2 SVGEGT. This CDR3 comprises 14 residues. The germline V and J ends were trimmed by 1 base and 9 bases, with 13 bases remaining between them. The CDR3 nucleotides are TGTGCCAGCAGTTACTTTAGCGCAGCATCTGAGCAGTTCTTC. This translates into CASSYFSAASEQFF.

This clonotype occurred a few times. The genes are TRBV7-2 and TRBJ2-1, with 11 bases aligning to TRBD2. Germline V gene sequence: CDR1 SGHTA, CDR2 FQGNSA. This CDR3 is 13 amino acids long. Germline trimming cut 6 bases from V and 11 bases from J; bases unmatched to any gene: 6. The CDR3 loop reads CASSPSGGPQQFF. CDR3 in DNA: TGTGCCAGCAGTCCTAGCGGGGGGCCTCAGCAGTTCTTC.

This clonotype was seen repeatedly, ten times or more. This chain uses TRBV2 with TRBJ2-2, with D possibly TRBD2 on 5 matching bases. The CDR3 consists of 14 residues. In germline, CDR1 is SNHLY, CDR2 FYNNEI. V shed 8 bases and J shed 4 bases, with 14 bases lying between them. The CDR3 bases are TGTGCCAGCTCCTGGACTCTGCTCACCGGGGAGCTGTTTTTT. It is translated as CASSWTLLTGELFF.

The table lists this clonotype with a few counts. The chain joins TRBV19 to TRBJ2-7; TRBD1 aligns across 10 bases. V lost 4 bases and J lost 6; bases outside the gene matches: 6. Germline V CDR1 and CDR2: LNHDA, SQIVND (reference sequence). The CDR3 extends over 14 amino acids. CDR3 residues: CASSRGQGSGEQYF. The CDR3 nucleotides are TGTGCCAGTAGTAGGGGACAGGGGTCCGGCGAGCAGTACTTC.

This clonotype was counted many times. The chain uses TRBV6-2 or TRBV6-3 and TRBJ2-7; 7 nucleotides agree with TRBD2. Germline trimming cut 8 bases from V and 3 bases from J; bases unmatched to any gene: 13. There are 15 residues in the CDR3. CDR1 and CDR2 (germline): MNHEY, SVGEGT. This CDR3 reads CASSLLGLAVYEQYF. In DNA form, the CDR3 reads TGTGCCAGCTCACTCCTGGGGCTAGCGGTCTACGAGCAGTACTTC.

The CDR3 DNA reads as TGTGCCAGCAGTCCCAGGCCACCGGTGACAGATACGCAGTATTTT. Protein product: CASSPRPPVTDTQYF. The chain links TRBV12-3 or TRBV12-4 to TRBJ2-3, with D unclear. The CDR3 is 15 residues long. Trimming removed 5 bases from V and 3 bases from J, with 15 bases in between.

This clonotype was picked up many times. The CDR3 loop reads CASSTGAYNEQFF. CDR3 nucleotides: TGCGCCAGCAGTACCGGGGCCTACAATGAGCAGTTCTTC. The chain couples TRBV23-1 to TRBJ2-1; TRBD2 is a possible D gene (5 bases). TRBV23-1 is annotated as an ORF whose role is uncertain. Between the trimmed V and J ends, which lost 5 bases and 2 bases, there was a span of 7 bases. This CDR3 comprises 13 residues.

The CDR3 sequence is CASRTNGGLQETQYF. CDR3 nucleotides: TGTGCCAGCCGTACCAACGGCGGCCTCCAAGAGACCCAGTACTTC. V is TRBV27 and J is TRBJ2-5; D not resolved. Trimming shortened V by 8 bases and J by 1 base, and 17 bases separated the two germline ends. The germline V gene has CDR1 MNHEY and CDR2 SMNVEV (reference sequence). The CDR3 is 15 amino acids.

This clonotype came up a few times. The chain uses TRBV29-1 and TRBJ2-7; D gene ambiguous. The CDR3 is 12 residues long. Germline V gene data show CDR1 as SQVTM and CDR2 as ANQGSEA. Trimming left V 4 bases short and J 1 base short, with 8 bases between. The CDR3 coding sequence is TGCAGCGTTGTAGGACGGTCCTACGAGCAGTACTTC. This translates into CSVVGRSYEQYF.

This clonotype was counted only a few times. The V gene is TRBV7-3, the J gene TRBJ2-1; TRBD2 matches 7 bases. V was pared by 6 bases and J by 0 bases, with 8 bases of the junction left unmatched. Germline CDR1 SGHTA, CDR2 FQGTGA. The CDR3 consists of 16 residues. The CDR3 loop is CASRYRAGSSYNEQFF. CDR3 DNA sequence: TGTGCCAGCAGATACCGAGCGGGGAGCTCCTACAATGAGCAGTTCTTC. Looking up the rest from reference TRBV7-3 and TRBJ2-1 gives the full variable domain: GAGVSQTPSNKVTEKGKYVELRCDPISGHTALYWYRQSLGQGPEFLIYFQGTGAADDSGLPNDRFFAVRPEGSVSTLKIQRTERGDSAVYLCASRYRAGSSYNEQFFGPGTRLTVL.

CDR3 nucleotide sequence: TGCAGTCCAGTGCGGGCAGGGCGATCCGAGACCCAGTACTTC. Its protein product is CSPVRAGRSETQYF. The V gene is TRBV20-1, the J gene TRBJ2-5; D might be TRBD1 or TRBD2, each matching 5 bases. V was cut by 8 bases and J by 5 bases, with 21 bases left in between. This CDR3 is built from 14 residues. Germline lookup yields CDR1 DFQATT and CDR2 SNEGSKA (reference sequence).

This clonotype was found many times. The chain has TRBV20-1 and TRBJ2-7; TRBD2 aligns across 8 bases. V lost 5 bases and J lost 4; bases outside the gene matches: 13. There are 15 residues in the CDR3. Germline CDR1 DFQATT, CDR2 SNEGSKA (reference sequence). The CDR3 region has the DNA TGCAGTGCTCGAGGAGAAAGCGGGAGAGCATACGAGCAGTACTTC. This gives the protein CSARGESGRAYEQYF.

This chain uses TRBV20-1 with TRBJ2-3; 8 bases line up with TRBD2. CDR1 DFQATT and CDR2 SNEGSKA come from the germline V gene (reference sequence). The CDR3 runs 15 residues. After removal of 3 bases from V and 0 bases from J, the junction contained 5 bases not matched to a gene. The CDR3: CSASVSSGSTDTQYF. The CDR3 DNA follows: TGCAGTGCTAGTGTTTCTAGCGGGAGCACAGATACGCAGTATTTT.

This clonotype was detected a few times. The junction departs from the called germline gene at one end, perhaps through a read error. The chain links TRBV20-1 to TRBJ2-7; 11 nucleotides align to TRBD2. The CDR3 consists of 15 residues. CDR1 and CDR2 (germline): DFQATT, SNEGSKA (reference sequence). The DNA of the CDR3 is TGCAGTGCTACCAAAGATAGCGGGAGGGCCTACGAGCAGTGCTTC. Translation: CSATKDSGRAYEQCF.

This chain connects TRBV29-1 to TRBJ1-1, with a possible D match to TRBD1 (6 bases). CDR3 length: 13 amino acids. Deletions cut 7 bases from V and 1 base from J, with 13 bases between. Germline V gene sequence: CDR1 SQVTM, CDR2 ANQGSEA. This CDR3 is CSASGQQNTEAFF. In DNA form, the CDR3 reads TGCAGCGCGTCCGGACAGCAGAACACTGAAGCTTTCTTT. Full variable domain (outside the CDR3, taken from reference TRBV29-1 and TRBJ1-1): SAVISQKPSRDICQRGTSLTIQCQVDSQVTMMFWYRQQPGQSLTLIATANQGSEATYESGFVIDKFPISRPNLTFSTLTVSNMSPEDSSIYLCSASGQQNTEAFFGQGTRLTVV.

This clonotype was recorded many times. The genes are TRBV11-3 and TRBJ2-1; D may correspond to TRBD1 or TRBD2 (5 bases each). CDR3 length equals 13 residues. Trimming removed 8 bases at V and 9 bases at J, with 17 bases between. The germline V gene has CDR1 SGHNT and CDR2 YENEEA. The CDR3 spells CASCQSVGTEQFF. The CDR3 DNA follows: TGTGCCAGCTGTCAGTCGGTTGGGACTGAGCAGTTCTTC.

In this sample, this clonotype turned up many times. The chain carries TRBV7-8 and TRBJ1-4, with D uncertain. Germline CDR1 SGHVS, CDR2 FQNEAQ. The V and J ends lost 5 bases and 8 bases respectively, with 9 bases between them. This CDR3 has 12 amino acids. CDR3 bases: TGTGCCAGCAGCGGACTAAGGGAAAAACTGTTTTTT. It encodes CASSGLREKLFF.

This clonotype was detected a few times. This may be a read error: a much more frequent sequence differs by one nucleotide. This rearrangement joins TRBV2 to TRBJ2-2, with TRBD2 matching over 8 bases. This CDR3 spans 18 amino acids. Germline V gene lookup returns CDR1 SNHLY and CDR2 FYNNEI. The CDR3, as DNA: TGTGCCTGCAGTCCCCAAGTCGGAGCGGGAGTGAGGAACGGGGAGCTGTTTTTT. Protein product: CACSPQVGAGVRNGELFF.

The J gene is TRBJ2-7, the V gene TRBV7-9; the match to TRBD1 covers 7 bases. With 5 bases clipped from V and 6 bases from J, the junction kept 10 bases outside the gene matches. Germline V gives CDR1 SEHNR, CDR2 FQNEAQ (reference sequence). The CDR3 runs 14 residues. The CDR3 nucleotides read TGTGCCAGCAGCCGGACAGGTGTAGAGAGCGAGCAGTACTTC. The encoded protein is CASSRTGVESEQYF. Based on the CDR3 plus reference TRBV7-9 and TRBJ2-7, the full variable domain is DTGVSQNPRHKITKRGQNVTFRCDPISEHNRLYWYRQTLGQGPEFLTYFQNEAQLEKSRLLSDRFSAERPKGSFSTLEIQRTEQGDSAMYLCASSRTGVESEQYFGPGTRLTVT.

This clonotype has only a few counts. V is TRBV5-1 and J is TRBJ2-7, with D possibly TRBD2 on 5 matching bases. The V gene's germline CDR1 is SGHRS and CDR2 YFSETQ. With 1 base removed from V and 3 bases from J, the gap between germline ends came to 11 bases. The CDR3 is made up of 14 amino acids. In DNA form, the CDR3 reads TGCGCCAGCAGCTTGAATTCCGGGAACTACGAGCAGTACTTC. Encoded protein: CASSLNSGNYEQYF.